This TCR beta chain originates from a study of blood T cell repertoires in COVID-19. Study in general: T cells, B-cell-depleted T cells, or PBMCs provided the cDNA or gDNA that served as material.

Methods used by the authors: Amplification with reference gene primers provided the estimates of nucleated cell counts. The table came from immunoSEQ multiplex PCR; TCRdb's copy has only in-frame clones and leaves some out. V, J and clone size are taken as reported in that table, and D and trimming were inferred from the DNA itself. The sample records a few hundred thousand clones, around 86% being singletons. Germline V gene sequence: CDR1 SGHTA, CDR2 FQGNSA. The CDR3 spans 15 residues. The germline V and J ends were trimmed by 1 base and 10 bases, with 14 bases remaining between them. The gene calls are TRBV7-2 and TRBJ1-6, with D unresolved. This receptor was taken from a man between 45 and 60 years old with acute or convalescent COVID-19. Sequenced: peripheral blood. As DNA, the CDR3 is TGTGCCAGCAGCTTAGAGGCGTCGGTCGGGTCACCCCTCCACTTT. Encoded protein: CASSLEASVGSPLHF.